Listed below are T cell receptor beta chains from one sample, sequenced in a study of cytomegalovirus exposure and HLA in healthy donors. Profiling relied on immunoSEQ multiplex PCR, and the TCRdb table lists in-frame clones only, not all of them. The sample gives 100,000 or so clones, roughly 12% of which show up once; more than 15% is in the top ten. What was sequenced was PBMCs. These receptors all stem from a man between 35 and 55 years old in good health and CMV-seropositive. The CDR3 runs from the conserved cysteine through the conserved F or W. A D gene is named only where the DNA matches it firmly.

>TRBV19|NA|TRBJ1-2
CASSGPTSKRGYTF
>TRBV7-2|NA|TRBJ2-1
CASRFSGQVYNEQFF
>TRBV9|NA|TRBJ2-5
CASSVGSETARETQYF
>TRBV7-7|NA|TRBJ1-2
CASSLDRRRLYGYTF
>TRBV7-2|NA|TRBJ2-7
CASSFSESSYEQYF
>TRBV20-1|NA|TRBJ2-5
CSARQETQYF
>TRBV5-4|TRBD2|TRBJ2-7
CAIPHPGLDYEQYF
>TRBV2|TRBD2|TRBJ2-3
CASSERELAGFRDTQYF
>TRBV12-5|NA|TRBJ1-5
CASGLGRTEQPQHF
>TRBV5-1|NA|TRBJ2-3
CASSLSSYRSTDTQYF
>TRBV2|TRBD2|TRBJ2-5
CASAPGLAQETQYF
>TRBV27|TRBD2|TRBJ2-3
CASLAGVTDTQYF
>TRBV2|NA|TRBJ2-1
CASSGGTTLRGNEQFF
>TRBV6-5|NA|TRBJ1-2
CASQDQGGYSGYTF
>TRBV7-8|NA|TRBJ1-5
CASSPGVASNQPQHF
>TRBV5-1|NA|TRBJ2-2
CASSLDRPNTGELFF
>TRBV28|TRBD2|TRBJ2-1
CASGLSGLAGDHEQFF
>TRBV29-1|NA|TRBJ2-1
CSVASGAGGDEQFF
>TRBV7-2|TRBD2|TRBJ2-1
CASSSRLAGGNEQFF
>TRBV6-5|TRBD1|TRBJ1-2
CASSRGAGGYTF
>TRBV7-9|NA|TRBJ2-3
CASSSLDTQYF
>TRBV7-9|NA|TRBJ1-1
CASSLSVGLNTEAFF
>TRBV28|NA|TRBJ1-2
CASSLRGNYGYTF
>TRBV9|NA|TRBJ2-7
CASSGGTASCEQYF
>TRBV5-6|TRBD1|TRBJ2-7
CASSPDRGIHEQYF
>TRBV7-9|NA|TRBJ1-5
CASSHGGTGNQPQHF
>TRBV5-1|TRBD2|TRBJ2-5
CASSGGLATLLETQYF
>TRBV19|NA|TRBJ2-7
CASSLQGDEQYF
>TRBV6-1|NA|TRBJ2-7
CASSGGLTQYF